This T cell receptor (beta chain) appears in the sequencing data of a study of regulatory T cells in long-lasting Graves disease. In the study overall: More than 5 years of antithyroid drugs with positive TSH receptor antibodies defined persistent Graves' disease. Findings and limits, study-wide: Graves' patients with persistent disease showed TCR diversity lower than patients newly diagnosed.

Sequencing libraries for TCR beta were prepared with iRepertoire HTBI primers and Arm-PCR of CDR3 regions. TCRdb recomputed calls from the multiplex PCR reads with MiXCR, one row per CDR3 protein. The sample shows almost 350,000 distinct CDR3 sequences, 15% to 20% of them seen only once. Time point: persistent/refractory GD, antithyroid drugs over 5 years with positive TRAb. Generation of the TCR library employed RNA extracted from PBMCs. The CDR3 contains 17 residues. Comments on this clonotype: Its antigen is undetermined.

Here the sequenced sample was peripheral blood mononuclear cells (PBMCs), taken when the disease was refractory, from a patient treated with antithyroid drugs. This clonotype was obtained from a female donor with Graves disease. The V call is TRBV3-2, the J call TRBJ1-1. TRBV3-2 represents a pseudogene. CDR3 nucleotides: TGTGCCAGCAGCCAAGAATGGCCAGAGAGTGTGAACACTGAAGCTTTCTTT. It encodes CASSQEWPESVNTEAFF.